These 16 T cell receptor beta chains were sequenced from one sample in a study of shared clonotypes between healthy human individuals (dated by TCRdb to the early 2020s). Library preparation used the immunoSEQ multiplex PCR assay. The table comes from immuneACCESS by way of TCRdb, which keeps in-frame sequences with V and J called. Part of the clones is missing from these tables; in studies checked, under half for an unresolved V gene and the rest for unknown reasons. The sample includes about half a million clones, with around 85% observed a single time. Together, the top ten hold roughly 13% of the sample. Sequenced input: PBMCs. These receptors were collected from a woman aged 40 to 50 in good health. Some clones in this sample may be carry-over from other donors' samples.

The chain has TRBV5-1 and TRBJ2-3; D perhaps matches TRBD2 (5 bases). Per germline, CDR1 SGHRS and CDR2 YFSETQ. CDR3 size: 15 residues. Trimming stripped 4 bases from V and 4 bases from J, with 16 bases between. CDR3 in amino acids: CASSGELDRADTQYF. The CDR3 nucleotides are TGCGCCAGCAGCGGTGAACTAGATCGCGCAGATACGCAGTATTTT.

This chain links TRBV7-9 with TRBJ1-1; tentatively, D is TRBD1 (5 bases). The CDR3 totals 12 residues. Trimming shortened V by 5 bases and J by 8 bases, and 12 bases separated the two germline ends. Looked up from germline, CDR1 is SEHNR and CDR2 is FQNEAQ (reference sequence). In DNA form, the CDR3 reads TGTGCCAGCAGCCCGGACACTACGGAAGCTTTCTTT. Translating gives CASSPDTTEAFF.

This sequence joins TRBV5-5 and TRBJ1-1, with 8 bases matching TRBD1. This CDR3 spans 15 amino acids. CDR1 is SGHKS and CDR2 is YYEKEE in the germline V gene (reference sequence). Trimming cost V 4 bases and J 2 bases; bases outside gene matches: 7. The CDR3 bases are TGTGCCAGCAGCCTCCGGGACAGGCAAAACACTGAAGCTTTCTTT. Protein: CASSLRDRQNTEAFF.

V and J are TRBV10-3 and TRBJ2-2, with D maybe TRBD1 (6 bases). The V gene's germline CDR1 is ENHRY and CDR2 SYGVKD. The CDR3 totals 18 residues. V dropped 2 bases and J dropped 4 bases, with 20 bases sitting between them. The CDR3 loop is CAISERAVGGLGTGELFF. The CDR3, as DNA: TGTGCCATCAGTGAGCGGGCTGTAGGGGGTCTGGGCACCGGGGAGCTGTTTTTT.

Turning to this clone: The same CDR3 also results from other DNA sequences found in this sample. The chain carries TRBV6-5 and TRBJ2-3; D not resolved. The CDR3 runs 11 residues. CDR1 is MNHEY and CDR2 is SVGAGI in the germline V gene. Between the trimmed V and J ends, which lost 5 bases and 2 bases, there was a span of 2 bases. The CDR3 DNA reads TGTGCCAGCAGTAACACAGATACGCAGTATTTT. It codes for CASSNTDTQYF.

The genes are TRBV15 and TRBJ1-1, with 8 bases lining up with TRBD1. Germline CDR1 and CDR2: LNHNV and YYDKDF (reference sequence). V lost 3 bases and J lost 4; bases outside the gene matches: 4. CDR3 length equals 14 residues. The CDR3 loop is CATSSGRGPTEAFF. Here the CDR3 DNA reads TGTGCCACCAGCAGTGGCAGGGGGCCCACTGAAGCTTTCTTT.

This chain connects TRBV25-1 to TRBJ1-1; the D is unclear. The V end lost 2 bases, the J end lost 4 bases, and 8 bases lay between the germline ends. The CDR3 is 13 amino acids. CDR1 is MGHDK, CDR2 SYGVNS, per germline. This chain's CDR3 is CASSEHRFTEAFF. Written as DNA, the CDR3 is TGTGCCAGCAGTGAACATCGGTTCACTGAAGCTTTCTTT.

This clone has a single count. The rearrangement links TRBV6-5 to TRBJ2-1; D remains ambiguous. There are 12 residues in the CDR3. V was cut by 5 bases and J by 9 bases, with 11 bases left in between. The germline V gene has CDR1 MNHEY and CDR2 SVGAGI. Written as DNA, the CDR3 is TGTGCCAGCAGTATCGGTCTGGGTGAGCAGTTCTTC. It is translated as CASSIGLGEQFF.

The rearrangement uses TRBV5-6 and TRBJ1-1; no reliable D call. Germline V lookup: CDR1 SGHDT, CDR2 YYEEEE. The CDR3 spans 14 residues. Trimming removed 0 bases from V and 3 bases from J, with 9 bases in between. The CDR3 reads CASSLGRRDTEAFF. The CDR3 region has the DNA TGTGCCAGCAGCTTGGGTAGGAGGGACACTGAAGCTTTCTTT.

This chain joins TRBV7-9 and TRBJ1-3; a possible D gene is TRBD1 (6 bases). The germline V gene has CDR1 SEHNR and CDR2 FQNEAQ (reference sequence). This CDR3 region has 17 residues. V lost 7 bases and J lost 2, with 21 bases in between. The CDR3 loop is CASTTGRVGSAGNTIYF. CDR3 sequence (DNA): TGTGCCAGCACCACAGGGAGGGTTGGTTCTGCTGGAAACACCATATATTTT.

This sequence joins TRBV29-1 and TRBJ2-5, with D unclear. Germline CDR1 is SQVTM and CDR2 is ANQGSEA. This CDR3 contains 13 residues. The V end was cut by 6 bases, the J end by 1 base, with 12 bases between. The CDR3 sequence: CSVRPGPQETQYF. The CDR3 nucleotides read TGCAGCGTACGACCCGGGCCCCAAGAGACCCAGTACTTC.

This clone was seen only a few times. The chain joins TRBV5-5 to TRBJ2-5; TRBD2 is a possible D gene (5 bases). The better agreement between TRBJ2-7 and the DNA end casts doubt on the J call. The CDR3 contains 15 residues. CDR1 SGHKS and CDR2 YYEKEE come from the germline V gene (reference sequence). Here the CDR3 DNA reads TGTGCCAGCAGCTTGGCCCTTCAACTAGGCTACGAGCAGTACTTC. Translation: CASSLALQLGYEQYF.

The chain joins TRBV5-4 to TRBJ2-1; D not resolved. There are 13 residues in the CDR3. The germline gives CDR1 SGHNT, CDR2 YYREEE (reference sequence). The V end lost 0 bases, the J end lost 7 bases, and 8 bases lay between the germline ends. CDR3 loop: CASSLAVSNEQFF. CDR3 sequence (DNA): TGTGCCAGCAGCTTGGCAGTTAGTAATGAGCAGTTCTTC. The entire variable domain, with the rest obtained from reference TRBV5-4 and TRBJ2-1, is as follows: ETGVTQSPTHLIKTRGQQVTLRCSSQSGHNTVSWYQQALGQGPQFIFQYYREEENGRGNFPPRFSGLQFPNYSSELNVNALELDDSALYLCASSLAVSNEQFFGPGTRLTVL.

The chain links TRBV6-6 to TRBJ1-1, with unresolved D. V was pared by 10 bases and J by 3 bases, with 15 bases between. The CDR3 spans 13 residues. The germline V gene has CDR1 MNHNY and CDR2 SVGAGI (reference sequence). Here the CDR3 DNA reads TGTGCCATCAGAGTAAACGGTGACACTGAAGCTTTCTTT. This codes for CAIRVNGDTEAFF.

The chain combines TRBV18 with TRBJ2-5; TRBD1 agrees at 7 bases. The ends lost 8 bases at V and 1 base at J; junction bases unmatched: 4. The CDR3 runs to 13 residues. Per the germline V gene, CDR1 is KGHSH and CDR2 is LQKENI. CDR3 DNA: TGTGCCAGCAAGACAGGGCCCCAAGAGACCCAGTACTTC. Residues: CASKTGPQETQYF.

To note about this clone: One base separates it from a far larger clone, so it is likely a read error. This chain joins TRBV28 and TRBJ1-1, with unresolved D. The CDR3 consists of 16 residues. Germline V gives CDR1 MDHEN, CDR2 SYDVKM. The CDR3 protein is CASSSYSRDILGEVFF. The CDR3 nucleotides are TGTGCCAGCAGTTCATATTCCCGAGACATTCTCGGTGAAGTTTTCTTT.